The following is a T cell receptor (beta chain) sequence with its context. Its specific antigen is unknown. Per-base quality was not reported, and no clone a single base away is much larger than it. This sample stems from a study of blood T cell repertoires in COVID-19 (dated by TCRdb to the early 2020s). Some background on the complete study: Collaborator samples came from the United States, Italy and Spain and covered acute and convalescent phases of COVID-19. The material from the prospective study consisted of cDNA or gDNA derived from T cells, B-cell-depleted T cells, or PBMCs. Subjects who had been exposed to COVID-19, were actively infected with it, or had recovered from it provided the deeply sampled blood TCRbeta repertoires that made up the dataset. The repertoires were released in a freely available public database meant as a resource for research on the immune response to SARS-CoV-2. Samples came from the ongoing ImmuneRACE study (first 160 participants) plus 1,254 subjects from 6 global collaborators. The sample metadata nearly always contained a de-identified subject ID, COVID-19 status, age in years and sex. HLA class I and class II types, where available, came from metadata supplied by the sample provider rather than from assay-based typing.

Enrolling through a virtual design, the prospective study's participants ranged in age from roughly 18 to 100 years and lived across roughly 23 United States geographic areas. Cohort assignment in the prospective study relied on participant-reported clinical history from a screening survey and a study questionnaire. Mobile phlebotomists in the prospective study collected whole blood, serum and a nasopharyngeal or oropharyngeal swab from every participant. Additional blood draws and questionnaires over an approximately two-month period could optionally be provided by prospective study participants. Prospective study blood samples were shipped either frozen or at room temperature before DNA extraction. The germline V gene gives CDR1 as SNHLY and CDR2 as FYNNEI. Cut back by 2 bases and 6 bases, the V and J ends lie 8 bases apart. Spanning cysteine to phenylalanine, the CDR3 consists of 13 amino acids. The kept DNA is CDR3 alone, 39 bases in frame from the first base.

The full study reports these points: The amount of clinical and demographic metadata varied by source and participant and was provided uncurated.

TCRbeta CDR3 regions were amplified from genomic DNA using the immunoSEQ Assay, a bias-controlled multiplex PCR. In the paper's pipeline: The number of nucleated cells in each sample was estimated by amplification of reference gene primers within the assay. To quantify the absolute abundance of each unique TCRbeta CDR3 rearrangement, sequence reads were collapsed and filtered. Productive Simpson clonality was computed per sample as the square root of Simpson's diversity index over productive rearrangements. TCRdb obtained this table from immuneACCESS and retained in-frame rearrangements with V and J assigned. These tables miss some clones; where compared with another copy, unresolved V genes account for less than half of the shortfall, and the remainder is unexplained. Clone size and the V and J calls come from that table; the DNA yielded D and trimming. Within this sample are about 360,000 clones, with 88% of them counted one time only. The top ten clonotypes cover roughly 2% of the sample.

The sequenced material came from PBMCs or T cells enriched from blood (not recorded which). Recombination linked TRBV2 to TRBJ1-5, with no confidently assigned D gene. This receptor was taken from a woman in her forties with acute COVID-19. The sequenced DNA: TGTGCCAGCAGTGAATTCCCCAGTCAGCCCCAGCATTTT. It specifies CASSEFPSQPQHF. With all but the CDR3 taken from the reference TRBV2 and TRBJ1-5 genes, the full variable domain is: EPEVTQTPSHQVTQMGQEVILRCVPISNHLYFYWYRQILGQKVEFLVSFYNNEISEKSEIFDDQFSVERPDGSNFTLKIRSTKLEDSAMYFCASSEFPSQPQHFGDGTRLSIL.